What follows are 20 T cell receptor beta chains derived from one specimen sequenced in a study of monozygotic twins with inflammatory bowel disease. Using the 5' RACE reads, TCRdb records one entry per CDR3 protein without DNA. This sample's table reports approximately 40,000 distinct CDR3 sequences. Sample: blood. The origin of the receptors is a human donor with ulcerative colitis or Crohn's disease, or a healthy co-twin of an affected twin (not recorded which).

The chain is built from TRBV19 and TRBJ1-2; the D gene TCRdb calls, TRBD1, cannot be checked with no DNA. The germline V gene encodes CDR1 LNHDA and CDR2 SQIVND (reference sequence). The CDR3 runs to 15 residues. The CDR3 here is CASSMPGTGEHGYTF.

The J gene is TRBJ2-1, the V gene TRBV7-9; TCRdb calls TRBD2, which cannot be checked without DNA. Germline V gives CDR1 SEHNR, CDR2 FQNEAQ (reference sequence). The CDR3 runs to 13 residues. This CDR3 reads CASSLGEYNEQFF.

The V call is TRBV7-2, the J call TRBJ2-3. The CDR3 spans 15 residues. Germline V gene data show CDR1 as SGHTA and CDR2 as FQGNSA. CDR3 sequence: CASSLALRSTDTQYF.

This clonotype is labeled medium-sized (0.01 to 0.1%) based on frequency. The chain combines TRBV12-3 or TRBV12-4 with TRBJ1-5; no DNA is available, so the TRBD1 call from TCRdb remains unchecked. This CDR3 spans 13 amino acids. CDR3 in amino acids: CASRDQGDQPQHF.

This rearrangement joins TRBV4-3 to TRBJ2-1. This CDR3 has 16 residues. Per the germline V gene, CDR1 is LGHNA and CDR2 is YSLEER. CDR3 region: CASSQVGGTPYNEQFF.

The genes are TRBV11-2 and TRBJ2-6. Germline V lookup: CDR1 SGHAT, CDR2 FQNNGV. The CDR3 length is 18 residues. The chain's CDR3 is CASSLLKAGVSGANVLTF.

The rearrangement joins TRBV5-1 to TRBJ2-1. CDR1 and CDR2 from the germline V gene are SGHRS and YFSETQ. This CDR3 is 14 amino acids long. This chain's CDR3 is CASERGGSYNEQFF.

V gene TRBV20-1 combines with J gene TRBJ1-5. This CDR3 contains 14 residues. CDR1 and CDR2 from the germline V gene are DFQATT and SNEGSKA (reference sequence). This CDR3 is CSARDHRSNQPQHF.

V gene TRBV5-1 combines with J gene TRBJ2-2; TCRdb gives TRBD1 as the D gene, but with no DNA this cannot be confirmed. This CDR3 has 16 residues. CDR1 and CDR2 from the germline V gene are SGHRS and YFSETQ. This CDR3 is CASSFAQGHDTGELFF.

The chain is built from TRBV7-3 and TRBJ2-1; TCRdb's D call, TRBD2, is unchecked because there is no DNA. Germline V gene lookup returns CDR1 SGHTA and CDR2 FQGTGA. The CDR3 has 15 residues. The CDR3 loop reads CASSPAGSGSNEQFF.

The V gene is TRBV15, the J gene TRBJ1-2. The germline V gene has CDR1 LNHNV and CDR2 YYDKDF (reference sequence). The CDR3 contains 17 residues. The CDR3 reads CATSRDLPGGANYGYTF.

The chain employs TRBV2 and TRBJ2-2; TCRdb selects TRBD1, and the lack of DNA leaves this call unchecked. The CDR3 extends over 14 amino acids. Germline loops: CDR1 SNHLY, CDR2 FYNNEI. The CDR3 loop reads CASNLPGDTGELFF.

The rearrangement links TRBV11-2 to TRBJ2-7; the D call from TCRdb, TRBD2, cannot be confirmed without DNA. Per germline, CDR1 SGHAT and CDR2 FQNNGV. This CDR3 contains 14 residues. This CDR3 reads CASSLEGSSREQYF.

This CDR3 reads CASSLEGTGNTEAFF. V gene TRBV5-1 combines with J gene TRBJ1-1; TCRdb selects TRBD1, and the lack of DNA leaves this call unchecked. Germline values: CDR1 SGHRS, CDR2 YFSETQ. The CDR3 consists of 15 residues.

The chain has TRBV19 and TRBJ2-7; the D call from TCRdb, TRBD1, cannot be confirmed without DNA. The CDR3 extends over 16 amino acids. Germline CDR1 and CDR2: LNHDA and SQIVND (reference sequence). CDR3 amino acids: CASSIGLGTDSYEQYF. Looking up the rest from reference TRBV19 and TRBJ2-7 gives the full variable domain: DGGITQSPKYLFRKEGQNVTLSCEQNLNHDAMYWYRQDPGQGLRLIYYSQIVNDFQKGDIAEGYSVSREKKESFPLTVTSAQKNPTAFYLCASSIGLGTDSYEQYFGPGTRLTVT.

The rearrangement links TRBV30 to TRBJ1-5; the D call of TRBD1 rests on TCRdb alone, since no DNA is present to check it. Per germline, CDR1 GTSNPN and CDR2 SVGIG (reference sequence). This CDR3 comprises 16 residues. The CDR3 sequence: CAWSPRDSAVNQPQHF.

V and J are TRBV24-1 and TRBJ2-2; TCRdb returns TRBD1, unconfirmable since there is no DNA. Looked up from germline, CDR1 is KGHDR and CDR2 is SFDVKD. The CDR3 has 14 amino acids. The CDR3 loop reads CATRGQGATGELFF.

The CDR3 spells CASKLQGNSDTEAFF. This chain joins TRBV5-1 and TRBJ1-1; no DNA is available, so the TRBD1 call from TCRdb remains unchecked. Per the germline V gene, CDR1 is SGHRS and CDR2 is YFSETQ. CDR3 length equals 15 residues.

This CDR3 is CASSLKGRNEQFF. The gene calls are TRBV6-1 and TRBJ2-1. Per the germline V gene, CDR1 is MNHNS and CDR2 is SASEGT. CDR3 size: 13 residues.

CDR3 residues: CASSVEVGRTEAFF. This sequence joins TRBV9 and TRBJ1-1. The CDR3 covers 14 residues. Per the germline V gene, CDR1 is SGDLS and CDR2 is YYNGEE.